This TCR beta chain originates from a study of blood T cell repertoires in COVID-19. Whole-study context: Sites in the United States, Italy and Spain provided acute and convalescent COVID-19 samples.

In the authors' methods: The assay estimated nucleated cells by amplifying reference gene primers. The table came from immunoSEQ multiplex PCR; TCRdb's copy has only in-frame clones and leaves some out. The V and J calls and clone size are taken from that table; D and trimming were inferred from the DNA. The sample holds around 50,000 clones, approximately 86% seen once. CDR3 length: 14 amino acids. The germline CDR1 and CDR2 sequences are SGHKS and YYEKEE (reference sequence). The germline V and J ends were trimmed by 4 bases and 2 bases, with 12 bases remaining between them. The receptor's source is a man aged 55 to 69 with active or convalescent COVID-19. Material for sequencing was peripheral blood. The chain links TRBV5-5 to TRBJ1-2; no clear D. CDR3 coding DNA: TGTGCCAGCAGCGGAACCACAGACAACTATGGCTACACCTTC. Amino acid sequence: CASSGTTDNYGYTF.